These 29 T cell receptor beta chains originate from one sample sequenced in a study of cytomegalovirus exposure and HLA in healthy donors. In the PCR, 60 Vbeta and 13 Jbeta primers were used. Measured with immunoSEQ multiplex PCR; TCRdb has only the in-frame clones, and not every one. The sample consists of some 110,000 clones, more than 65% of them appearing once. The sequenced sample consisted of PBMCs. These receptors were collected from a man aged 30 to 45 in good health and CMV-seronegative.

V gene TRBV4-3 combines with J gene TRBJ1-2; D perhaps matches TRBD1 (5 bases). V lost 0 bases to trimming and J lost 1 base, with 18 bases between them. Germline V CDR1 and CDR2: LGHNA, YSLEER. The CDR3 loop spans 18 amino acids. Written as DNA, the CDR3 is TGCGCCAGCAGCCAAGATGCTACAGGCGGCGTTCTTAACTATGGCTACACCTTC. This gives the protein CASSQDATGGVLNYGYTF.

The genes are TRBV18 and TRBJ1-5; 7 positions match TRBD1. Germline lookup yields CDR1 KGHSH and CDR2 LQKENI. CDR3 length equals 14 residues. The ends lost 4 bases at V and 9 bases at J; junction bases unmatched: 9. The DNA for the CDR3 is TGTGCCAGCTCACTTGACAGGGCTAATTCGCCCCAGCATTTT. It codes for CASSLDRANSPQHF.

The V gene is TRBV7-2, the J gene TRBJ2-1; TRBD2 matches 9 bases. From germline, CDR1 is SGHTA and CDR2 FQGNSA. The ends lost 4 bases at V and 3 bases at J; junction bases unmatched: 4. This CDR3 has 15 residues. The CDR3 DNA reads TGTGCCAGCAGCTACCTAGCGGGGATCTACAATGAGCAGTTCTTC. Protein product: CASSYLAGIYNEQFF.

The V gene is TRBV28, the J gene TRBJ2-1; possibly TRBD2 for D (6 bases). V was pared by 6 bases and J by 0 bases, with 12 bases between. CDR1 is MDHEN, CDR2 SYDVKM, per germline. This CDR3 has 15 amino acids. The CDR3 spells CASSLAASSYNEQFF. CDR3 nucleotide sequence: TGTGCCAGCAGCTTAGCGGCGAGCTCCTACAATGAGCAGTTCTTC. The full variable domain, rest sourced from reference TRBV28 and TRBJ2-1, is DVKVTQSSRYLVKRTGEKVFLECVQDMDHENMFWYRQDPGLGLRLIYFSYDVKMKEKGDIPEGYSVSREKKERFSLILESASTNQTSMYLCASSLAASSYNEQFFGPGTRLTVL.

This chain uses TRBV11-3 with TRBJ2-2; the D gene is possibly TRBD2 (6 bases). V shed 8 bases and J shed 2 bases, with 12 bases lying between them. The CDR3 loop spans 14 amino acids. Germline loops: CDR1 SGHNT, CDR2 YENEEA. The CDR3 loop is CASGVGGNTGELFF. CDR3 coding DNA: TGTGCCAGCGGGGTGGGGGGAAACACCGGGGAGCTGTTTTTT.

This CDR3 is CASSGLLTGTANTEAFF. CDR3 DNA sequence: TGTGCCAGCAGCGGGCTCTTAACCGGGACAGCGAACACTGAAGCTTTCTTT. The J gene is TRBJ1-1, the V gene TRBV5-6; the match to TRBD1 covers 7 bases. After removal of 4 bases from V and 1 base from J, the junction contained 13 bases not matched to a gene. This CDR3 region has 17 residues. CDR1 is SGHDT and CDR2 is YYEEEE in the germline V gene.

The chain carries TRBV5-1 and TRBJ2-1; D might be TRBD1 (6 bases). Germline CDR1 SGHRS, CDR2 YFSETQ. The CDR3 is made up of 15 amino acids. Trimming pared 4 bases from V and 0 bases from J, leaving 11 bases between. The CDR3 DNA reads TGCGCCAGCAGCCGAGACAGGAGCTCCTACAATGAGCAGTTCTTC. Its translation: CASSRDRSSYNEQFF.

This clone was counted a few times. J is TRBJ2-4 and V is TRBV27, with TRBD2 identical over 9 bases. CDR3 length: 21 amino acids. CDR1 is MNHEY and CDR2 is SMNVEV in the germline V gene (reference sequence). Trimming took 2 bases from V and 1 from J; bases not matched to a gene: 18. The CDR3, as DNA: TGTGCCAGCAGTTTAAGACCCGAGCCATTATTAGCGGGAGTGGCCAAAAACATTCAGTACTTC. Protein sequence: CASSLRPEPLLAGVAKNIQYF.

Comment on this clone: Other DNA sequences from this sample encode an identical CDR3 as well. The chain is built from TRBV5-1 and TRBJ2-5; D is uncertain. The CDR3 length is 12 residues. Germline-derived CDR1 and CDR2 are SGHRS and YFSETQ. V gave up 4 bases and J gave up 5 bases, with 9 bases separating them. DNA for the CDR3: TGCGCCAGCAGCCTTACCGGGGAGACCCAGTACTTC. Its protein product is CASSLTGETQYF.

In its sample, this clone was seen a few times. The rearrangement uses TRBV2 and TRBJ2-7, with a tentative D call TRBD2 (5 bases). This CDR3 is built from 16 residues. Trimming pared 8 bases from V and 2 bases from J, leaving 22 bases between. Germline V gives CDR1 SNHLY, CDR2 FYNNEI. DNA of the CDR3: TGTGCCAGCGGCAGGATAAACCACGGACTTACCTACGAGCAGTACTTC. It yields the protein CASGRINHGLTYEQYF.

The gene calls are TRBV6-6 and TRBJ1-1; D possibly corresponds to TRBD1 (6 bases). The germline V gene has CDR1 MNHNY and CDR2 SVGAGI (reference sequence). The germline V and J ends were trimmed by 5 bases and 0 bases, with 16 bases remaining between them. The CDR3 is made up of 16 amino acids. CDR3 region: CASSPRTESMNTEAFF. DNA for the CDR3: TGTGCCAGCAGTCCTCGGACAGAATCCATGAACACTGAAGCTTTCTTT.

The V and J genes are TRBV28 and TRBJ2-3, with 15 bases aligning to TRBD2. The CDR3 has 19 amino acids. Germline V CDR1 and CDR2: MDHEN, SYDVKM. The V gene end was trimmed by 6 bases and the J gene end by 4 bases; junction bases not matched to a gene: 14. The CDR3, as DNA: TGTGCCAGCAGGGACCCCGGACTAGCGGGAGGGGGGTGGGCAGATACGCAGTATTTT. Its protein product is CASRDPGLAGGGWADTQYF.

This CDR3 is CASSDRYRGYTF. In DNA, the CDR3 is TGTGCCAGCAGCGACAGGTATCGGGGCTACACCTTC. V usage is TRBV9 and J usage is TRBJ1-2, with a possible D match to TRBD1 (5 bases). Germline CDR1 reads SGDLS; CDR2 reads YYNGEE. The length of the CDR3 is 12 residues. V lost 3 bases, J lost 8 bases, and 11 bases lay in between.

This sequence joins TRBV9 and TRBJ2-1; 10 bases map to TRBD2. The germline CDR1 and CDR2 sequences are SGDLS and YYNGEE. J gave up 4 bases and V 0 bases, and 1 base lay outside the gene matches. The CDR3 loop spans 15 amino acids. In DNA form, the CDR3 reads TGTGCCAGCAGCGTAGATAGCGGGAGGTACAATGAGCAGTTCTTC. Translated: CASSVDSGRYNEQFF.

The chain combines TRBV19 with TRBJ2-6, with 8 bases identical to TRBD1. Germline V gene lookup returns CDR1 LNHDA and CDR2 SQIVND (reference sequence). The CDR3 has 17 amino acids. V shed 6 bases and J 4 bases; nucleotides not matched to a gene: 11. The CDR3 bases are TGTGCCAGTAGAGCAATTCAGGGGGCGGGCGGGGCCAACGTCCTGACTTTC. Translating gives CASRAIQGAGGANVLTF. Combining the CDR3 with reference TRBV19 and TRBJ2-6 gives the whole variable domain DGGITQSPKYLFRKEGQNVTLSCEQNLNHDAMYWYRQDPGQGLRLIYYSQIVNDFQKGDIAEGYSVSREKKESFPLTVTSAQKNPTAFYLCASRAIQGAGGANVLTFGAGSRLTVL.

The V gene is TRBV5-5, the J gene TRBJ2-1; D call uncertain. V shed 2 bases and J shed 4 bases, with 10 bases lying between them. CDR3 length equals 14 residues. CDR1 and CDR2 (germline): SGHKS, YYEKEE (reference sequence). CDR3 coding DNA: TGTGCCAGCAGCTTTGGCGCGGAGTACAATGAGCAGTTCTTC. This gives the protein CASSFGAEYNEQFF.

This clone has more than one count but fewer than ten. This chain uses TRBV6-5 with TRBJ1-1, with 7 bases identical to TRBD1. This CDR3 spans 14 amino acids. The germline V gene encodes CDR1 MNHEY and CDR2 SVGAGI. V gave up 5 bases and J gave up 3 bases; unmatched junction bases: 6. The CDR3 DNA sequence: TGTGCCAGCAGTCTAACAGGGGTGGACACTGAAGCTTTCTTT. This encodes CASSLTGVDTEAFF.

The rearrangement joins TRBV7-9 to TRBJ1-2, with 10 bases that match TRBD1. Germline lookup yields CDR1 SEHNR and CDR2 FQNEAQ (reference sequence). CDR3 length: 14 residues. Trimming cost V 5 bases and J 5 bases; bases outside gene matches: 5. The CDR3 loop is CASSVDRGLYGYTF. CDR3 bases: TGTGCCAGCAGCGTAGACAGGGGGCTTTATGGCTACACCTTC.

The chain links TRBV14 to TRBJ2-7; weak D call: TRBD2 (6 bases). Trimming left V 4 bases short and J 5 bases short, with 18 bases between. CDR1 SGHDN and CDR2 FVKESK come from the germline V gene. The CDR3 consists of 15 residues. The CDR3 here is CASSPKKTRGDEQYF. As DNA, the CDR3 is TGTGCCAGCAGCCCCAAAAAGACTCGCGGGGACGAGCAGTACTTC.

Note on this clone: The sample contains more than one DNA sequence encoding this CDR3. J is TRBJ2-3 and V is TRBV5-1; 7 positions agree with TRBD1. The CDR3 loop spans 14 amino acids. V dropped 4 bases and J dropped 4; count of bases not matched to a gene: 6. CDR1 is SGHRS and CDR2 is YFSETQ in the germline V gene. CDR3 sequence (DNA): TGCGCCAGCAGCACGAGAACAGGGGCAGATACGCAGTATTTT. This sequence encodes CASSTRTGADTQYF.

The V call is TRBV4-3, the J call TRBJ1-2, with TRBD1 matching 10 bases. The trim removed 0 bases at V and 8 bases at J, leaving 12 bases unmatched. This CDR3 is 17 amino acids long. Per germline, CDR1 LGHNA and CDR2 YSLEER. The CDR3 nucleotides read TGCGCCAGCAGCCAAGAATGGGGACAGGGGTTAATGGAGGGCTACACCTTC. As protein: CASSQEWGQGLMEGYTF.

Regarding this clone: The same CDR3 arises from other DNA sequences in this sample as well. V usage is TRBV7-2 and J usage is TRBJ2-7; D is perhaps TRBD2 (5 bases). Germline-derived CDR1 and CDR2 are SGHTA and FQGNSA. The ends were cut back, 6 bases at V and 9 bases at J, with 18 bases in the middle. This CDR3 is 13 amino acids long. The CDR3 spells CASSPRLRGPQYF. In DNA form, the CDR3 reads TGTGCCAGCAGTCCGCGCCTCCGGGGTCCGCAGTACTTC.

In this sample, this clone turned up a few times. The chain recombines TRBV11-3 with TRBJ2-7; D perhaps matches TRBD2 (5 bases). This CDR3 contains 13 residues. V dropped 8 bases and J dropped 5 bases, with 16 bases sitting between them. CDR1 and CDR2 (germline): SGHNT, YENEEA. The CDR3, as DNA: TGTGCCAGCCGGACCGGGATACGTGACGAGCAGTACTTC. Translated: CASRTGIRDEQYF. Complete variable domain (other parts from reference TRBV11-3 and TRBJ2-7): EAGVVQSPRYKIIEKKQPVAFWCNPISGHNTLYWYLQNLGQGPELLIRYENEEAVDDSQLPKDRFSAERLKGVDSTLKIQPAELGDSAVYLCASRTGIRDEQYFGPGTRLTVT.

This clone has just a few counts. The CDR3 region is CASSPPILAGNYNEQFF. The CDR3 DNA sequence: TGTGCCAGCTCACCACCCATACTAGCGGGAAACTACAATGAGCAGTTCTTC. J is TRBJ2-1 and V is TRBV18; 10 nucleotides match TRBD2. The germline V gene has CDR1 KGHSH and CDR2 LQKENI. This CDR3 contains 17 residues. With 0 bases clipped from V and 3 bases from J, the junction kept 5 bases outside the gene matches.

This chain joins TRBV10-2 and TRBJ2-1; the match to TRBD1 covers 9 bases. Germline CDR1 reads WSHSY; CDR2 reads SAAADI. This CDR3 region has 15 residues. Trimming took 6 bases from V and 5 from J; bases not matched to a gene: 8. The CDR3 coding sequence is TGCGCCAGCAGCCAGGACAGGGGTTGGAACAATGAGCAGTTCTTC. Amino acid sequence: CASSQDRGWNNEQFF.

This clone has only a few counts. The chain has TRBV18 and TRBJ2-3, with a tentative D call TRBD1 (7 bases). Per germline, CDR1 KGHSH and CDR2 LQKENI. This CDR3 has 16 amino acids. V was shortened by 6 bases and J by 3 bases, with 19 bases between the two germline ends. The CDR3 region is CASSRQTGRRTDTQYF. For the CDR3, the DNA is TGTGCCAGCTCGCGCCAGACAGGGAGGCGGACAGATACGCAGTATTTT.

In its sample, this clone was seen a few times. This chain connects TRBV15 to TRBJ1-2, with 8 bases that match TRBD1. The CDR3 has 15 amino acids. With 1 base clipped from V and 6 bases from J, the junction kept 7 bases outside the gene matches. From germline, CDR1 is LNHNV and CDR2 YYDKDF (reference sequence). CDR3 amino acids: CATSRVWQGADGYTF. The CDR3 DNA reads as TGTGCCACCAGCAGAGTGTGGCAGGGGGCTGATGGCTACACCTTC.

Written as DNA, the CDR3 is TGTGCCAGTTCGCAGGTAGAGTTCGGCTACACCTTC. This sequence encodes CASSQVEFGYTF. The chain combines TRBV2 with TRBJ1-2; D unresolved. CDR3 length: 12 amino acids. Trimming stripped 9 bases from V and 8 bases from J, with 16 bases between. The germline V gene has CDR1 SNHLY and CDR2 FYNNEI.

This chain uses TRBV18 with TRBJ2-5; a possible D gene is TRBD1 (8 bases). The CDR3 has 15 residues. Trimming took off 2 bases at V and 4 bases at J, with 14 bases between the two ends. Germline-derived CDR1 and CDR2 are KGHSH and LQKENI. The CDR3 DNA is TGTGCCAGCTCACCATGGACAGGGAGGGGAGAGACCCAGTACTTC. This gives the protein CASSPWTGRGETQYF.